The present T cell receptor (beta chain) was sequenced within a study of cytomegalovirus exposure and HLA in healthy donors. This CDR3 region has 13 residues. The V gene's germline CDR1 is SGHTA and CDR2 FQGTGA. V shed 2 bases and J shed 4 bases, with 9 bases lying between them. Study observations and caveats: Later work showed greater clonal expansion in HLA-associated TCR beta chains than in equally common others.

Both 60 Vbeta primers and 13 Jbeta primers went into the PCR. Profiled with immunoSEQ multiplex PCR; TCRdb holds only in-frame clones, not every one. This table lists over 150,000 clones. Comment on this clone: Its specificity is not known.

Sequenced sample: PBMCs. V gene TRBV7-3 combines with J gene TRBJ2-7, with D possibly matching TRBD1 (6 bases). This TCR derives from a boy between 10 and 17 years old in good health and CMV-seronegative. The CDR3 DNA follows: TGTGCCAGCAGCTTAGACGGACAGTACGAGCAGTACTTC. Amino acid sequence: CASSLDGQYEQYF.